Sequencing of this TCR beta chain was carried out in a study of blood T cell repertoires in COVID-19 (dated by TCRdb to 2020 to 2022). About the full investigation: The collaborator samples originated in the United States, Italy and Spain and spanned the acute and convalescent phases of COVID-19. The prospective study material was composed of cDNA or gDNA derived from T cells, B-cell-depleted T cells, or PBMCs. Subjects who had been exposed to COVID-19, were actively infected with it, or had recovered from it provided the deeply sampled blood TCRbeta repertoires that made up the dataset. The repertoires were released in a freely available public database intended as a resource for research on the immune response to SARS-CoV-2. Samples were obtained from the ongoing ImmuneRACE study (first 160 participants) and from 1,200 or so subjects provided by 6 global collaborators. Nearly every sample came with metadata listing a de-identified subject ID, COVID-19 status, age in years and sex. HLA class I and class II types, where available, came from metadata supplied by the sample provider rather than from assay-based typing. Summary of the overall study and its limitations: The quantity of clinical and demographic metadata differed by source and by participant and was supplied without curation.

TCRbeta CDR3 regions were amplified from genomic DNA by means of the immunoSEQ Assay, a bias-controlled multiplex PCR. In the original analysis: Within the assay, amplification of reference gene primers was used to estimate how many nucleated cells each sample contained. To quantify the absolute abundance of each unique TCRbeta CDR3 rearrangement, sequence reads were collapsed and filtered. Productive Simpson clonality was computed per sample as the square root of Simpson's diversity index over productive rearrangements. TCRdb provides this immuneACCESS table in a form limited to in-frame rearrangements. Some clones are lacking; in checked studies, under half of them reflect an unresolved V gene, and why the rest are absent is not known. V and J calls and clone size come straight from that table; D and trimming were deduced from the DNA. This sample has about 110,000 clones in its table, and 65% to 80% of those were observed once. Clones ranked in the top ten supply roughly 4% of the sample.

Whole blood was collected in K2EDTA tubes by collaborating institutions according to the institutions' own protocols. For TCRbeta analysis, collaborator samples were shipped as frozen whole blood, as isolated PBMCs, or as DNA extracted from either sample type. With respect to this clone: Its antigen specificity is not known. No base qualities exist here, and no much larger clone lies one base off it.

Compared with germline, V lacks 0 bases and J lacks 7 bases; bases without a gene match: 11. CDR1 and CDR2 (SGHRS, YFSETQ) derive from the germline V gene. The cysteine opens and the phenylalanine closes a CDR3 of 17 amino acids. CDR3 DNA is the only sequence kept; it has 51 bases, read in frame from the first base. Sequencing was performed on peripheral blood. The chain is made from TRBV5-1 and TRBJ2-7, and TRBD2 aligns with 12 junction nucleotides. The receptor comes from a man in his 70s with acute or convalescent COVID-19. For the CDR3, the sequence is CASSLAGTSGSAGEQYF. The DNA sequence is TGCGCCAGCAGCTTGGCCGGGACTAGCGGGTCCGCTGGGGAGCAGTACTTC.